The present T cell receptor beta chain was sequenced within a study of T cell responses to AZD1222 COVID-19 vaccine. Study-level findings and limits: Reportedly, close to half of spike-specific TCRs are directed against unmutated variant regions. Across the whole spike, CD4 TCRs peaked at regions 160-218 and 743-854.

Sequencing was performed with immunoSEQ multiplex PCR; in TCRdb, only in-frame clones are kept and a portion is missing. The table lists 120,000 to 150,000 clones, about 91% of them singletons. This CDR3 region has 15 residues. The germline V gene encodes CDR1 LGHNA and CDR2 YSLEER. Trimming pared 3 bases from V and 8 bases from J, leaving 19 bases between. To note about this clone: Its antigen is unidentified.

The sequence came from an adult in good health. V usage is TRBV4-3 and J usage is TRBJ1-2, with D maybe TRBD1 (5 bases). The sample consisted of peripheral blood, taken on day 0 of AZD1222 vaccination. CDR3 region: CASSQAGTGYLGYTF. For the CDR3, the DNA is TGCGCCAGCAGCCAGGCCGGGACCGGTTATTTGGGCTACACCTTC.